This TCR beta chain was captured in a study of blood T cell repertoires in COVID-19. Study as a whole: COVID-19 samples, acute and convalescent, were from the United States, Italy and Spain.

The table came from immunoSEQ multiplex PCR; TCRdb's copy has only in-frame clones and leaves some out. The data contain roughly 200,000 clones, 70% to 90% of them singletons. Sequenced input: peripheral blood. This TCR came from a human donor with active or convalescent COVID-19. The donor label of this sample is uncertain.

CDR3 protein: CASSYPDRAYEQYF. In nucleotides, the CDR3 is TGTGCCAGCAGTTACCCGGACAGAGCCTACGAGCAGTACTTC. This rearrangement joins TRBV6-6 to TRBJ2-7; a possible D gene is TRBD1 (6 bases). V dropped 2 bases and J dropped 2 bases, with 10 bases sitting between them. CDR3 size: 14 residues. Germline values: CDR1 MNHNY, CDR2 SVGAGI (reference sequence).